These T cell receptor beta chains were read from a single sample in a study of blood T cell repertoires in COVID-19. The table came from immunoSEQ multiplex PCR; TCRdb's copy has only in-frame clones and leaves some out. Of about 70,000 clones in the sample, about nine tenths are singletons; the top ten hold about 9.8%. Specimen: peripheral blood. These receptors all come from a human donor in a cohort sampled during active COVID-19. The conserved cysteine and the conserved F or W are not part of the CDR3 here.

J gene: TRBJ2-7
V gene: TRBV15
CDR3 protein: ATSRTDRHEQY

J gene: TRBJ1-1
V gene: TRBV12-3/TRBV12-4
CDR3 protein: ASIRGLNTEAF

J gene: TRBJ2-1
V gene: TRBV2
CDR3 protein: ASSELATTYNEQF

J gene: TRBJ2-3
V gene: TRBV3-1/TRBV3-2
CDR3 protein: ASSLSGSGTDTQY

J gene: TRBJ2-5
V gene: TRBV5-4
CDR3 protein: ASSFWAETQY

J gene: TRBJ2-1
V gene: TRBV11-1
CDR3 protein: ASSLDGLADNEQF

J gene: TRBJ2-2
V gene: TRBV6-6
CDR3 protein: ASSSPAQGRVGELF

J gene: TRBJ2-7
V gene: TRBV5-1
CDR3 protein: ASSLRSPTGTKAYEQY

J gene: TRBJ2-3
V gene: TRBV6-2/TRBV6-3
CDR3 protein: ASSPLSDTQY

J gene: TRBJ2-1
V gene: TRBV28
CDR3 protein: ASSVPGNEQF

J gene: TRBJ2-5
V gene: TRBV7-2
CDR3 protein: ASSSQVVSGSGETQY

J gene: TRBJ2-3
V gene: TRBV9
CDR3 protein: ASSVLSGNADTQY

J gene: TRBJ2-7
V gene: TRBV5-4
CDR3 protein: ASSSDRAFSYEQY

J gene: TRBJ2-2
V gene: TRBV19
CDR3 protein: ASSKQGGELF

J gene: TRBJ2-5
V gene: TRBV23-1
CDR3 protein: ASSQSGQSFSLETQY

J gene: TRBJ2-5
V gene: TRBV6-5
CDR3 protein: ASRATGLETQY

J gene: TRBJ2-7
V gene: TRBV4-1
CDR3 protein: ASRSYRDTSYEQY